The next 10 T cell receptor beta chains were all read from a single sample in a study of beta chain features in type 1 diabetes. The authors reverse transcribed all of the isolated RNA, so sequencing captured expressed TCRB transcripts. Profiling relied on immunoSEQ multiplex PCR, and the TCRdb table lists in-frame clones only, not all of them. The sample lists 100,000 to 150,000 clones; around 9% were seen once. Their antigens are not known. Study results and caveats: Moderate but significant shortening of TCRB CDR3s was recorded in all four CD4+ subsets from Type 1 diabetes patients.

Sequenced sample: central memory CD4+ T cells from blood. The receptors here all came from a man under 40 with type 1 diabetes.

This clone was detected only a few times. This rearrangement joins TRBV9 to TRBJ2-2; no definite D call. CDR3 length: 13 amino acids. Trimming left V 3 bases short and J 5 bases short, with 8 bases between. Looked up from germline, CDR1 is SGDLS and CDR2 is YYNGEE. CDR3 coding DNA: TGTGCCAGCAGCGCTCAGGAAACCGGGGAGCTGTTTTTT. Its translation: CASSAQETGELFF.

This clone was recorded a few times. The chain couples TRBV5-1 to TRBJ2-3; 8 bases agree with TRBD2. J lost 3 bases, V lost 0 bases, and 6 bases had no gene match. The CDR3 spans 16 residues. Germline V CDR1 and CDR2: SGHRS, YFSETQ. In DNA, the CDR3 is TGCGCCAGCAGCTTGGGGGCCGGGGGGGAGACAGATACGCAGTATTTT. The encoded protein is CASSLGAGGETDTQYF.

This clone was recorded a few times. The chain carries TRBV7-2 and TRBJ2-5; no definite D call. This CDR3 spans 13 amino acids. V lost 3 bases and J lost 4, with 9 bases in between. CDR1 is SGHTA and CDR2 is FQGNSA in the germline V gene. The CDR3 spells CASSFSLGETQYF. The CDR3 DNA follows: TGTGCCAGCAGCTTCTCCCTCGGAGAGACCCAGTACTTC.

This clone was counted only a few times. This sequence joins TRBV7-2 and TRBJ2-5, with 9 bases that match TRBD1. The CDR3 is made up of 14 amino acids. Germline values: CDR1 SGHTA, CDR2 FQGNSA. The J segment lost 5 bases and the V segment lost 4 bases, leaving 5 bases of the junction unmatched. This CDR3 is CASSYGTGRETQYF. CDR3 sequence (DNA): TGTGCCAGCAGCTACGGGACAGGGCGGGAGACCCAGTACTTC. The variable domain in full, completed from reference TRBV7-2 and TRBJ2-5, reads GAGVSQSPSNKVTEKGKDVELRCDPISGHTALYWYRQSLGQGLEFLIYFQGNSAPDKSGLPSDRFSAERTGGSVSTLTIQRTQQEDSAVYLCASSYGTGRETQYFGPGTRLLVL.

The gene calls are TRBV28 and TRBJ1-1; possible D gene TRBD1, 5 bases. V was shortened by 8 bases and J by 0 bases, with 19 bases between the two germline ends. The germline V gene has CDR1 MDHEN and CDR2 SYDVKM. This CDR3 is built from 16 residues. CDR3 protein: CASLSWGGLMNTEAFF. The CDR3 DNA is TGTGCCAGCCTGAGTTGGGGGGGACTGATGAACACTGAAGCTTTCTTT.

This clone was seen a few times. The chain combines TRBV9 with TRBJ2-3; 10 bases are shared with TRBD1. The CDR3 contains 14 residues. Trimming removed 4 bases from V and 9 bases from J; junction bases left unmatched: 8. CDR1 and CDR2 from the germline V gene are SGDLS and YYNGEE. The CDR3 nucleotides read TGTGCCAGCAGCCCCCAGACAGGGGGCGAGACGCAGTATTTT. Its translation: CASSPQTGGETQYF.

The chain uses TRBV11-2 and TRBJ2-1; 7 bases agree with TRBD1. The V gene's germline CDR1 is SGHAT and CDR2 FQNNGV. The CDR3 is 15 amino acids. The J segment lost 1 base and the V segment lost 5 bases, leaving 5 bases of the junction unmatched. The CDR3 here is CASSVRQGSYNEQFF. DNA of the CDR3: TGTGCCAGCAGCGTACGACAGGGATCCTACAATGAGCAGTTCTTC.

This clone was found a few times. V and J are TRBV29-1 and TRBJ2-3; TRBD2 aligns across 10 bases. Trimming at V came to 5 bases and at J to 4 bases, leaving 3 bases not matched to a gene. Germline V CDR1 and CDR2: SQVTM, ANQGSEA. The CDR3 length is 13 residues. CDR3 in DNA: TGCAGCGTTAGCGGGGGGGCCTCAGATACGCAGTATTTT. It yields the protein CSVSGGASDTQYF.

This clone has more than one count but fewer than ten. The CDR3 reads CATSRDRDSYEQYF. The CDR3 coding sequence is TGTGCCACCAGCAGAGATCGGGACAGCTACGAGCAGTACTTC. The chain carries TRBV15 and TRBJ2-7; TRBD1 aligns across 7 bases. Trimming took 0 bases from V and 3 from J; bases not matched to a gene: 2. Germline loops: CDR1 LNHNV, CDR2 YYDKDF (reference sequence). The CDR3 has 14 residues.

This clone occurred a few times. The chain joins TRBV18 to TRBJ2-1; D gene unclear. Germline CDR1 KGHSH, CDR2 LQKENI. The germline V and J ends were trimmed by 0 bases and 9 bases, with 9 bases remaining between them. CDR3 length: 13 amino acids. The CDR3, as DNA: TGTGCCAGCTCACCACCGGAGCGCGTTGAGCAGTTCTTC. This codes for CASSPPERVEQFF.